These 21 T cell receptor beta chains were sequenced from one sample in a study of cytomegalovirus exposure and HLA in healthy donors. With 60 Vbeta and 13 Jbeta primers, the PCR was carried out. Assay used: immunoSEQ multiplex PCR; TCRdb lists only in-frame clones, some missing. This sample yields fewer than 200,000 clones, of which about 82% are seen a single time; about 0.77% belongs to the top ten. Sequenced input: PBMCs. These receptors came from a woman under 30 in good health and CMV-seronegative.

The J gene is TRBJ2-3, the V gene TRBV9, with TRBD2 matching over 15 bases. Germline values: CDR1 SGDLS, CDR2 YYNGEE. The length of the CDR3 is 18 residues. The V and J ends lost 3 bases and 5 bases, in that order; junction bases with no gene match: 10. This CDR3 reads CASSGSRLGLAGGDTQYF. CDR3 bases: TGTGCCAGCAGCGGTTCTCGCTTGGGACTAGCGGGAGGAGATACGCAGTATTTT. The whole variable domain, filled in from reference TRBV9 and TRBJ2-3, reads DSGVTQTPKHLITATGQRVTLRCSPRSGDLSVYWYQQSLDQGLQFLIQYYNGEERAKGNILERFSAQQFPDLHSELNLSSLELGDSALYFCASSGSRLGLAGGDTQYFGPGTRLTVL.

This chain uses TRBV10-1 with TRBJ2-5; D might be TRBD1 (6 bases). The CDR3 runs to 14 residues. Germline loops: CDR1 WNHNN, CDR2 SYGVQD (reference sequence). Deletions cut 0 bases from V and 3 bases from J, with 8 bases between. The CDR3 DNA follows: TGCGCCAGCAGTGAGTCTCGGACAGAAGAGACCCAGTACTTC. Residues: CASSESRTEETQYF.

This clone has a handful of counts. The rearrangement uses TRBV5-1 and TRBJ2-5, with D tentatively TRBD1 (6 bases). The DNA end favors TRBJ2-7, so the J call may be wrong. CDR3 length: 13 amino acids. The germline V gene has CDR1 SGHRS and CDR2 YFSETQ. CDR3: CASSLIRGYEQYF. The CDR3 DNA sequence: TGCGCCAGCAGCTTGATCAGGGGTTACGAGCAGTACTTC.

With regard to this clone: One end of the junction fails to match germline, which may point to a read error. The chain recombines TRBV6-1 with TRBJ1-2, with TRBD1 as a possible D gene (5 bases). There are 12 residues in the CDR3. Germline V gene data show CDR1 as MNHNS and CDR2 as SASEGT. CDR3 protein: CASGATGRGCTF. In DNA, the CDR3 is TGTGCCAGCGGGGCAACTGGGCGGGGCTGCACCTTC.

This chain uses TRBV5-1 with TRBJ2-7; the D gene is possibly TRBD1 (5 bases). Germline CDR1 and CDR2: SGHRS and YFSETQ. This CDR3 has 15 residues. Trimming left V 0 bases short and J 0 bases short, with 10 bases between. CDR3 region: CASSLVSGASYEQYF. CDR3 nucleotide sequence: TGCGCCAGCAGCTTGGTAAGTGGGGCCTCCTACGAGCAGTACTTC.

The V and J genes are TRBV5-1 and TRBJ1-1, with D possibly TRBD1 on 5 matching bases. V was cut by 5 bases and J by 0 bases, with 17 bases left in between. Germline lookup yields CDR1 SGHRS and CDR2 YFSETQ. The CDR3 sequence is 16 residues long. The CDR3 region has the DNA TGCGCCAGCAGTCGGGACTACAAGGGGTTGAACACTGAAGCTTTCTTT. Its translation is CASSRDYKGLNTEAFF. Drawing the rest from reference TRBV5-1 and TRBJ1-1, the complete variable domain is KAGVTQTPRYLIKTRGQQVTLSCSPISGHRSVSWYQQTPGQGLQFLFEYFSETQRNKGNFPGRFSGRQFSNSRSEMNVSTLELGDSALYLCASSRDYKGLNTEAFFGQGTRLTVV.

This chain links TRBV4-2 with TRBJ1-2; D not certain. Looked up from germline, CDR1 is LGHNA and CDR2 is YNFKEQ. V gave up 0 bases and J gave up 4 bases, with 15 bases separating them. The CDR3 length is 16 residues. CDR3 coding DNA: TGTGCCAGCAGCCAAGATAGGGCCCTGGAGGTCTATGGCTACACCTTC. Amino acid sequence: CASSQDRALEVYGYTF.

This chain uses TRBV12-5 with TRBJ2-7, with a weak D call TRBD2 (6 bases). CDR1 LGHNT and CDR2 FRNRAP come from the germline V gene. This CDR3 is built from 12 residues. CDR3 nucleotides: TGTGCCCCCCAGGGAGGTTCCTACGAGCAGTACTTC. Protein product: CAPQGGSYEQYF.

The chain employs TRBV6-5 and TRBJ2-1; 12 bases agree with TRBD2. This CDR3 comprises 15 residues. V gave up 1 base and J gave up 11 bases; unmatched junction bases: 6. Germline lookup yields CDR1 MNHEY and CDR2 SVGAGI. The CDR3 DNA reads TGTGCCAGCAGTTACTTTCCTAGCGGGGGGGTTCAGCAGTTCTTC. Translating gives CASSYFPSGGVQQFF.

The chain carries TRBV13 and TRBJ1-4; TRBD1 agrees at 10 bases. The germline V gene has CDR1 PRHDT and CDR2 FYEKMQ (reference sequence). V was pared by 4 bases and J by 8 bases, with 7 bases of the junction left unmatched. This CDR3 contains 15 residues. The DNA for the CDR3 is TGTGCCAGCAGCTCTCCGGGACAGGGGCAGGAAAAACTGTTTTTT. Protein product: CASSSPGQGQEKLFF.

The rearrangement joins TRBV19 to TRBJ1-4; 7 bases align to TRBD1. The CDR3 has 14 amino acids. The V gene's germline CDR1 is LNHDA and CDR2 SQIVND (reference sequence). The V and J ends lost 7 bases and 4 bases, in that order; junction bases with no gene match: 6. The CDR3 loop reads CASNGRDSNEKLFF. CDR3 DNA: TGTGCCAGTAATGGAAGGGACAGTAATGAAAAACTGTTTTTT.

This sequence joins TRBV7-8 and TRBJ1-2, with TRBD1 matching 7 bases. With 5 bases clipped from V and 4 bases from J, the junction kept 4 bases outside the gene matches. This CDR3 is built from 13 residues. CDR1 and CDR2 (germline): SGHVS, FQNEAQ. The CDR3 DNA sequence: TGTGCCAGCAGCCCGACAGGGACCTATGGCTACACCTTC. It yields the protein CASSPTGTYGYTF.

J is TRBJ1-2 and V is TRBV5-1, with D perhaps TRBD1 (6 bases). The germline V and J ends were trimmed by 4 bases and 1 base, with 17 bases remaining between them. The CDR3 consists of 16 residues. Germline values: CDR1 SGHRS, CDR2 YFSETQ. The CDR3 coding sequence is TGCGCCAGCAGCCCCGGACAGACCGCTTTTAACTATGGCTACACCTTC. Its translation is CASSPGQTAFNYGYTF.

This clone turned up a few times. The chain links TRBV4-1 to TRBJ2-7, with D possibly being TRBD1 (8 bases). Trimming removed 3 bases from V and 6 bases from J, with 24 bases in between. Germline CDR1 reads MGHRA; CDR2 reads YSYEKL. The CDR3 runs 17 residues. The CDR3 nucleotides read TGCGCCAGCAGCCATCAACCACAACAGGGGGGGGATGGCGAGCAGTACTTC. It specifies CASSHQPQQGGDGEQYF.

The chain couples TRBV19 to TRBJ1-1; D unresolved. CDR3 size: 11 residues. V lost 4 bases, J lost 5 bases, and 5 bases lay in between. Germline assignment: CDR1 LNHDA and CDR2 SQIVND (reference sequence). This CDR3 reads CASSRGTEAFF. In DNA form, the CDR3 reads TGTGCCAGTAGTAGAGGGACTGAAGCTTTCTTT.

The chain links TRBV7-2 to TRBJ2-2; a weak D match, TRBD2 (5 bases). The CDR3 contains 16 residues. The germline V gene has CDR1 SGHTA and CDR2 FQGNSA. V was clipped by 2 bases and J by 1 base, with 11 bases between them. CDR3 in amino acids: CASSLFSSGNTGELFF. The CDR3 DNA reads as TGTGCCAGCAGCTTATTTTCCAGCGGGAACACCGGGGAGCTGTTTTTT.

CDR3 nucleotide sequence: TGTGCCAGCAGTGCACTGACCTACGAGCAGTACTTC. The encoded protein is CASSALTYEQYF. The chain employs TRBV25-1 and TRBJ2-7; D unresolved. CDR1 and CDR2 from the germline V gene are MGHDK and SYGVNS. The CDR3 is 12 residues long. Trimming took off 4 bases at V and 2 bases at J, with 6 bases between the two ends.

CDR3 in DNA: TGCGCCAGCAGCCAAGACGACGGGGGCAATGAGCAGTTCTTC. Its translation is CASSQDDGGNEQFF. The V call is TRBV4-1, the J call TRBJ2-1; D might be TRBD2 (6 bases). V shed 0 bases and J shed 6 bases, with 9 bases lying between them. Germline CDR1 is MGHRA and CDR2 is YSYEKL. The CDR3 consists of 14 residues.

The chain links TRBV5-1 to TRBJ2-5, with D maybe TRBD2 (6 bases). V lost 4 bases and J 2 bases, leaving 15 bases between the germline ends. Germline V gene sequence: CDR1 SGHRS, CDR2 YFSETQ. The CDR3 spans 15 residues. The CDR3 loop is CASSMGLPEQETQYF. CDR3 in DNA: TGCGCCAGCAGCATGGGACTGCCCGAGCAAGAGACCCAGTACTTC.

CDR3 sequence: CASSPVGELSNEQFF. As DNA, the CDR3 is TGTGCCAGCAGCCCTGTTGGAGAACTTAGCAATGAGCAGTTCTTC. This chain connects TRBV14 to TRBJ2-1; D not resolved. Trimming pared 4 bases from V and 6 bases from J, leaving 16 bases between. CDR1 and CDR2 (germline): SGHDN, FVKESK. CDR3 length equals 15 residues.

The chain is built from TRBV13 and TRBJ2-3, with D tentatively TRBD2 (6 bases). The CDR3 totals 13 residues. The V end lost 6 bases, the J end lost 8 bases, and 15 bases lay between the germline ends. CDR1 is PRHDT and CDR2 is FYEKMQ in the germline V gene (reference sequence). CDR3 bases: TGTGCCAGCAGTGGGCGGGAACGGTTTACGCAGTATTTT. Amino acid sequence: CASSGRERFTQYF. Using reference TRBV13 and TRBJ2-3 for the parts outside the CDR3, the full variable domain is AAGVIQSPRHLIKEKRETATLKCYPIPRHDTVYWYQQGPGQDPQFLISFYEKMQSDKGSIPDRFSAQQFSDYHSELNMSSLELGDSALYFCASSGRERFTQYFGPGTRLTVL.